Listed below are T cell receptor beta chains from one sample, sequenced in a study of PD-1 blockade in classical Hodgkin lymphoma. The table came from immunoSEQ multiplex PCR; TCRdb's copy has only in-frame clones and leaves some out. The table lists about 150,000 clones, under 85% of them singletons. Sequencing was performed on peripheral blood mononuclear cells (PBMCs), taken before the second cycle of nivolumab. The receptors were gathered from a human donor with classical Hodgkin lymphoma. Each CDR3 is given with its conserved first and last residue. The D gene is left open where the match is weak. The listing skips clone size in some rows; elsewhere it reads once, few, many or a size class.

>TRBJ1-4|.|.|TRBV7-6
CASSLALGQGINEKLFF
TGTGCCAGCAGCTTAGCCCTCGGCCAGGGTATAAATGAAAAACTGTTTTTT
>TRBJ1-5|.|TRBD1|TRBV28
CASSLPTGVNQPQHF
TGTGCCAGCAGTTTACCCACAGGGGTGAATCAGCCCCAGCATTTT
>TRBJ1-3|.|.|TRBV5-1
CASSFRTASFSGNTIYF
TGCGCCAGCAGCTTCCGGACAGCGTCTTTCTCTGGAAACACCATATATTTT
>TRBJ1-5|.|TRBD1|TRBV19
CASSITRQGFPSGQPQHF
TGTGCCAGTAGCATAACCCGACAGGGATTCCCCTCGGGTCAGCCCCAGCATTTT
>TRBJ2-3|.|TRBD2|TRBV11-3
CASSFLAGGTDTQYF
TGTGCCAGCAGCTTTCTAGCGGGGGGCACAGATACGCAGTATTTT
>TRBJ1-2|.|.|TRBV9
CASSAMGEGYTF
TGTGCCAGCAGCGCAATGGGGGAAGGCTACACCTTC
>TRBJ2-3|.|.|TRBV6-5
CASSFLWSTSTDTQYF
TGTGCCAGCAGTTTCCTCTGGTCCACTAGCACAGATACGCAGTATTTT
>TRBJ2-4|.|TRBD1|TRBV6-1
CASRDRDRKNIQYF
TGTGCCAGCAGGGACCGGGACAGGAAAAACATTCAGTACTTC
>TRBJ1-3|.|.|TRBV5-6
CASSLLEGTHPTSGNTIYF
TGTGCCAGCAGCTTGTTGGAGGGGACCCACCCCACCTCTGGAAACACCATATATTTT
>TRBJ2-2|.|.|TRBV2
CASSFNLLRNTGELFF
TGTGCCAGCAGTTTTAACCTATTGCGGAACACCGGGGAGCTGTTTTTT
>TRBJ2-2|.|.|TRBV7-9
CASRRFEELFF
TGTGCCAGCAGGCGGTTCGAGGAGCTGTTTTTT
>TRBJ2-1|.|.|TRBV7-2
CASSLPGGGSNEQFF
TGTGCCAGCAGCTTACCAGGTGGGGGCTCCAATGAGCAGTTCTTC
>TRBJ2-5|.|.|TRBV10-3
CAISETGPETQYF
TGTGCCATCAGTGAGACGGGGCCGGAGACCCAGTACTTC
>TRBJ1-4|.|.|TRBV7-9
CASSLGNGANEKLFF
TGTGCCAGCAGCTTAGGAAACGGTGCGAATGAAAAACTGTTTTTT
>TRBJ1-1|.|.|TRBV7-6
CASSPLGEAFF
TGTGCCAGCAGCCCGCTTGGTGAAGCTTTCTTT
>TRBJ2-3|.|TRBD1|TRBV19
CASSPTGQGGDTQYF
TGTGCCAGTAGTCCGACAGGACAGGGTGGGGATACGCAGTATTTT
>TRBJ2-7|few|.|TRBV5-5
CASSLVSYEQYF
TGTGCCAGCAGCTTGGTCTCCTACGAGCAGTACTTC
>TRBJ2-6|.|.|TRBV1
CTSSEPQSRANVLTF
TGCACCAGCAGCGAACCACAAAGTCGGGCCAACGTCCTGACTTTC
>TRBJ2-7|.|TRBD1|TRBV27
CASSFSFGAGGPYEQYF
TGTGCCAGCAGTTTCTCGTTCGGGGCAGGGGGTCCCTACGAGCAGTACTTC
>TRBJ2-1|.|TRBD2|TRBV7-9
CASSLASGGGYNEQFF
TGTGCCAGCAGCTTAGCTAGCGGGGGCGGGTACAATGAGCAGTTCTTC